A selection of T cell receptor beta chains follows, all from one sample in a study of type 1 and type 2 diabetes patients. One entry per CDR3 protein results from TCRdb running MiXCR on the multiplex PCR reads. This sample has 270,000 or so distinct CDR3 sequences, with 47% found just once. Sequenced: peripheral blood mononuclear cells (PBMCs). The source is a young man with type 2 diabetes. CDR3s include the opening cysteine and the closing phenylalanine or tryptophan. A D gene is named only where the DNA matches it firmly. A clone size is listed for some rows: how often the clone was seen (once, few, many), or a class if it is expanded.

cdr3_nt: TGCGCCAGCAGCCAAGGTGGCGGGCGAAGGGATGGCTACACCTTC
cdr3_aa: CASSQGGGRRDGYTF
v_call: TRBV2
clone_size: .
j_call: TRBJ1-2
d_call: .

cdr3_nt: TGTGCCATTCGTTCCATCAACCCCGGGGAGCTGTTTTTT
cdr3_aa: CAIRSINPGELFF
v_call: TRBV10-3
clone_size: .
j_call: TRBJ2-2
d_call: .

cdr3_nt: TGTGCCAGCAGCTTAGTGGGGTGGCAAGAGACCCAGTACTTC
cdr3_aa: CASSLVGWQETQYF
v_call: TRBV7-2
clone_size: few
j_call: TRBJ2-5
d_call: .

cdr3_nt: TGTGCCAGCAGCTTATCGGGCAGGCAATCGAACACCGGGGAGCTGTTTTTT
cdr3_aa: CASSLSGRQSNTGELFF
v_call: TRBV7-3
clone_size: few
j_call: TRBJ2-2
d_call: .

cdr3_nt: TGCGCCAGCAGGGTAGCGGGTCCCTACGAGCAGTACTTC
cdr3_aa: CASRVAGPYEQYF
v_call: TRBV10-1
clone_size: many
j_call: TRBJ2-7
d_call: TRBD2

cdr3_nt: TGTGCCAGCAGCCTGCGACCGGACAGGGACGATTCACCCCTCCACTTT
cdr3_aa: CASSLRPDRDDSPLHF
v_call: TRBV9
clone_size: .
j_call: TRBJ1-6
d_call: TRBD1

cdr3_nt: TGTGCCAGCAGTTTGGTCGGTCTAATAGCCTACGAGCAGTACTTC
cdr3_aa: CASSLVGLIAYEQYF
v_call: TRBV12-3/TRBV12-4
clone_size: .
j_call: TRBJ2-7
d_call: .

cdr3_nt: TGTGCCAGCAGTGAAGCACGGGGCAATGAGCAGTTCTTC
cdr3_aa: CASSEARGNEQFF
v_call: TRBV6-1
clone_size: .
j_call: TRBJ2-1
d_call: .

cdr3_nt: TGTGCCAGCACCGCACAGGCAAGCAATCAGCCCCAGCATTTT
cdr3_aa: CASTAQASNQPQHF
v_call: TRBV6-2/TRBV6-3
clone_size: .
j_call: TRBJ1-5
d_call: .

cdr3_nt: TGTGCCAGCAGCTCATACAGAGGGATAAACACCGGGGAGCTGTTTTTT
cdr3_aa: CASSSYRGINTGELFF
v_call: TRBV7-9
clone_size: .
j_call: TRBJ2-2
d_call: .

cdr3_nt: TGTGCCACCAGCAGAGATCTAGGAACAGGAGGTCAGCCCCAGCATTTT
cdr3_aa: CATSRDLGTGGQPQHF
v_call: TRBV15
clone_size: few
j_call: TRBJ1-5
d_call: .

cdr3_nt: TGTGCCAGCAGTTCCCCAGGCCCAGGCTACGAGCAGTACTTC
cdr3_aa: CASSSPGPGYEQYF
v_call: TRBV9
clone_size: .
j_call: TRBJ2-7
d_call: .

cdr3_nt: TGTGCCAGCAGTGTGATGGCAGTGAGTAACTATGGCTACACCTTC
cdr3_aa: CASSVMAVSNYGYTF
v_call: TRBV2
clone_size: .
j_call: TRBJ1-2
d_call: .

cdr3_nt: TGCAGTGCTAGCGGAGGAGTAGAGCAGTACTTC
cdr3_aa: CSASGGVEQYF
v_call: TRBV20-1
clone_size: .
j_call: TRBJ2-7
d_call: .

cdr3_nt: TGCGCCAGCAGTGCCGACAGGGTACAAGAGACCCAGTACTTC
cdr3_aa: CASSADRVQETQYF
v_call: TRBV10-2
clone_size: once
j_call: TRBJ2-5
d_call: TRBD1

cdr3_nt: TGTGCCAGCAGCGTAGTAGGGGGGGAGACCCAGTACTTC
cdr3_aa: CASSVVGGETQYF
v_call: TRBV9
clone_size: .
j_call: TRBJ2-5
d_call: .

cdr3_nt: TGTGCCAGCAGTGAAGGGGGCAGGGCAAAACCCTACACCTTC
cdr3_aa: CASSEGGRAKPYTF
v_call: TRBV25-1
clone_size: medium-sized
j_call: TRBJ1-2
d_call: .

cdr3_nt: TGTGCCACCAAGGGATCCTATGGCTACACCTTC
cdr3_aa: CATKGSYGYTF
v_call: TRBV24-1
clone_size: few
j_call: TRBJ1-2
d_call: .

cdr3_nt: TGTGCCAGCAGCCAAACGAGCGGGGGGATCACAGATACGCAGTATTTT
cdr3_aa: CASSQTSGGITDTQYF
v_call: TRBV4-2
clone_size: .
j_call: TRBJ2-3
d_call: TRBD2

cdr3_nt: TGTGCCTGGAGTGACTGGGACAGGGGCTATAATTCACCCCTCCACTTT
cdr3_aa: CAWSDWDRGYNSPLHF
v_call: TRBV30
clone_size: .
j_call: TRBJ1-6
d_call: TRBD1

cdr3_nt: TGCGCCAGCAGCTTGGAACCGGGGATGAACTATGGCTACACCTTC
cdr3_aa: CASSLEPGMNYGYTF
v_call: TRBV5-1
clone_size: .
j_call: TRBJ1-2
d_call: .

cdr3_nt: TGCAGCGTTGACGGGGCAGGCACTACTGGCTACACCTTC
cdr3_aa: CSVDGAGTTGYTF
v_call: TRBV29-1
clone_size: few
j_call: TRBJ1-2
d_call: .

cdr3_nt: TGTGCCAGCAGCTTAAGCGAATGGCGGTTGAGTCTCGACAATGAGCAGTTCTTC
cdr3_aa: CASSLSEWRLSLDNEQFF
v_call: TRBV7-2
clone_size: .
j_call: TRBJ2-1
d_call: .

cdr3_nt: TGTGCCACCAGTTCCTCCCTCTCCTACGAGCAGTACTTC
cdr3_aa: CATSSSLSYEQYF
v_call: TRBV24-1
clone_size: few
j_call: TRBJ2-7
d_call: .

cdr3_nt: TGTGCCAGCAGTGCGGGGGATACGCAGTATTTT
cdr3_aa: CASSAGDTQYF
v_call: TRBV12-3/TRBV12-4
clone_size: few
j_call: TRBJ2-3
d_call: .

cdr3_nt: TGCAGTGCTAATTGGCTAGCGCAATACGAGCAGTACTTC
cdr3_aa: CSANWLAQYEQYF
v_call: TRBV20-1
clone_size: .
j_call: TRBJ2-7
d_call: .

cdr3_nt: TGTGCCAGCAGCCAGACCCTGGTAGGCTCTGGGGCCAACGTCCTGACTTTC
cdr3_aa: CASSQTLVGSGANVLTF
v_call: TRBV7-2
clone_size: .
j_call: TRBJ2-6
d_call: .

cdr3_nt: TGCGCCAGCAGCTCGGCCGCCGGGTGGACTGAAGCTTTCTTT
cdr3_aa: CASSSAAGWTEAFF
v_call: TRBV4-1
clone_size: .
j_call: TRBJ1-1
d_call: .

cdr3_nt: TGTGCCAGCAGTGAAGACACCAGGACCAGTACATCTTACGAGCAGTACTTC
cdr3_aa: CASSEDTRTSTSYEQYF
v_call: TRBV2
clone_size: many
j_call: TRBJ2-7
d_call: .

cdr3_nt: TGTGCCAGCAGCTCGAGGACTGGCAATCAGCCCCAGCATTTT
cdr3_aa: CASSSRTGNQPQHF
v_call: TRBV7-8
clone_size: few
j_call: TRBJ1-5
d_call: .

cdr3_nt: TGTGCCAGCAGTTTTAGACAGGGGGACTATGGCTACACCTTC
cdr3_aa: CASSFRQGDYGYTF
v_call: TRBV28
clone_size: .
j_call: TRBJ1-2
d_call: TRBD1

cdr3_nt: TGCGCCAGCAGCCAAGATTGGCAACTAAACTATGGCTACACCTTC
cdr3_aa: CASSQDWQLNYGYTF
v_call: TRBV4-1
clone_size: .
j_call: TRBJ1-2
d_call: .

cdr3_nt: TGCGCCAGCAGCATCCTACTAGCGGGAGGTTTTGGTGAGCAGTTCTTC
cdr3_aa: CASSILLAGGFGEQFF
v_call: TRBV10-2
clone_size: few
j_call: TRBJ2-1
d_call: TRBD2

cdr3_nt: TGTGCCAGCAGCCATCGAACAGATGGTGGCTACACCTTC
cdr3_aa: CASSHRTDGGYTF
v_call: TRBV6-4
clone_size: .
j_call: TRBJ1-2
d_call: .

cdr3_nt: TGCGCCAGCACCAACCCGGGAACTACCGGGGAGCTGTTTTTT
cdr3_aa: CASTNPGTTGELFF
v_call: TRBV6-6
clone_size: .
j_call: TRBJ2-2
d_call: .

cdr3_nt: TGTGCCACCGAGGATGCCGGGGAGCTGTTTTTT
cdr3_aa: CATEDAGELFF
v_call: TRBV6-5
clone_size: .
j_call: TRBJ2-2
d_call: .

cdr3_nt: TGTGCCTGGAGTGTAAAGGAAGAGATCCGGGCGTACTATGGCTACACCTTC
cdr3_aa: CAWSVKEEIRAYYGYTF
v_call: TRBV30
clone_size: few
j_call: TRBJ1-2
d_call: .

cdr3_nt: TGTGCCATCAGTGTGGGGGACAATGAGCAGTTCTTC
cdr3_aa: CAISVGDNEQFF
v_call: TRBV10-3
clone_size: many
j_call: TRBJ2-1
d_call: .

cdr3_nt: TGTGCCAGTAGTACACGACAGCTGAACATTGAAGCTTTCTTT
cdr3_aa: CASSTRQLNIEAFF
v_call: TRBV19
clone_size: .
j_call: TRBJ1-1
d_call: .

cdr3_nt: TGCAGTGCCGTCGACAGCGGATATAGCAATCAGCCCCAGCATTTT
cdr3_aa: CSAVDSGYSNQPQHF
v_call: TRBV20-1
clone_size: few
j_call: TRBJ1-5
d_call: .

cdr3_nt: TGCAGTGCTAGGGAAGCGGGAGAAGTCAATGAGCAGTTCTTC
cdr3_aa: CSAREAGEVNEQFF
v_call: TRBV20-1
clone_size: .
j_call: TRBJ2-1
d_call: TRBD2